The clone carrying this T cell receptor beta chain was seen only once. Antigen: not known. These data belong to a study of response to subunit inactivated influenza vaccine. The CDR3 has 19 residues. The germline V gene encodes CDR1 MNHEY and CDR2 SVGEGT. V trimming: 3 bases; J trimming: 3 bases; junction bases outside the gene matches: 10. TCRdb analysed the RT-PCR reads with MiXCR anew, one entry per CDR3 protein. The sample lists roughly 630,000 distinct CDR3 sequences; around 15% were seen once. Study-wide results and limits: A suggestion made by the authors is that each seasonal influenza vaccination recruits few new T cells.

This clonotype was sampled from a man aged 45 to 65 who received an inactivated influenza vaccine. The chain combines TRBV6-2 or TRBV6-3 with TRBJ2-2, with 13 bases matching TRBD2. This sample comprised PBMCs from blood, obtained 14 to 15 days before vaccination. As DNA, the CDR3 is TGTGCCAGCAGTTATGGGACTAGCGGGAAGGTGTGGGACACCGGGGAGCTGTTTTTT. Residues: CASSYGTSGKVWDTGELFF.